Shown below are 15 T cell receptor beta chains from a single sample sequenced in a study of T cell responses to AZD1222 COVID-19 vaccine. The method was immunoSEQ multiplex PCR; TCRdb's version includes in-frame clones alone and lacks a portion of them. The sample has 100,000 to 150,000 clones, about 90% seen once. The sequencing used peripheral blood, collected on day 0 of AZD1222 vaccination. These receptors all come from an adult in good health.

CDR3 sequence: CASSLAGQPFTEAFF. In DNA form, the CDR3 reads TGTGCCAGCAGCTTGGCCGGGCAACCCTTCACTGAAGCTTTCTTT. The chain joins TRBV7-9 to TRBJ1-1; no clear D. The CDR3 has 15 amino acids. Germline V gene data show CDR1 as SEHNR and CDR2 as FQNEAQ (reference sequence). The V end was cut by 3 bases, the J end by 4 bases, with 15 bases between.

Written as DNA, the CDR3 is TGCGCCAGCAGCTTGGAGGAGCCCCGTTCTGAAGCTTTCTTT. Protein: CASSLEEPRSEAFF. The chain joins TRBV5-1 to TRBJ1-1; D not certain. The CDR3 loop spans 14 amino acids. Trimming shortened V by 0 bases and J by 6 bases, and 12 bases separated the two germline ends. Germline V gene sequence: CDR1 SGHRS, CDR2 YFSETQ. Together with reference TRBV5-1 and TRBJ1-1, the CDR3 gives the full variable domain: KAGVTQTPRYLIKTRGQQVTLSCSPISGHRSVSWYQQTPGQGLQFLFEYFSETQRNKGNFPGRFSGRQFSNSRSEMNVSTLELGDSALYLCASSLEEPRSEAFFGQGTRLTVV.

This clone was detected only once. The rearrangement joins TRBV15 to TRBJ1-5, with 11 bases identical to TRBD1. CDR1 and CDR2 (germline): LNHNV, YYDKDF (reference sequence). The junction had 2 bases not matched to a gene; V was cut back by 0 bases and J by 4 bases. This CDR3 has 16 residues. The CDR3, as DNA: TGTGCCACCAGCAGAGATGGGGACAGGGGGAATCAGCCCCAGCATTTT. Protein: CATSRDGDRGNQPQHF.

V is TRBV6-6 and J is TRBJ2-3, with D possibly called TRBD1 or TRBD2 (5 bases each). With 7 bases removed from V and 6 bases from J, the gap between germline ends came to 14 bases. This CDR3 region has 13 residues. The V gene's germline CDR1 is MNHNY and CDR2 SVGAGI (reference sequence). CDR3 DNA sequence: TGTGCCAGCATTCCTGGGGGTGGGGATACGCAGTATTTT. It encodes CASIPGGGDTQYF.

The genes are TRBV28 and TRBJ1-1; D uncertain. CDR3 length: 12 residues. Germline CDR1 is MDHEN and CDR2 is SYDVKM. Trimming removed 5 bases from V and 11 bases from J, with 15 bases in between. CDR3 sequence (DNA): TGTGCCAGCAGTGACCCTGGGGTGAACGCTTTCTTT. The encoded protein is CASSDPGVNAFF.

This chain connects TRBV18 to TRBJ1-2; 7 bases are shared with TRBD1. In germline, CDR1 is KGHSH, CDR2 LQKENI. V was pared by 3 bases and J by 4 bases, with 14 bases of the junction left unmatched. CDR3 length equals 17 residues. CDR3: CASSPTGTANAGYGYTF. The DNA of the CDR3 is TGTGCCAGCTCACCCACCGGGACAGCGAATGCAGGCTATGGCTACACCTTC. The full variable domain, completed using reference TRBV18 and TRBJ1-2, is NAGVMQNPRHLVRRRGQEARLRCSPMKGHSHVYWYRQLPEEGLKFMVYLQKENIIDESGMPKERFSAEFPKEGPSILRIQQVVRGDSAAYFCASSPTGTANAGYGYTFGSGTRLTVV.

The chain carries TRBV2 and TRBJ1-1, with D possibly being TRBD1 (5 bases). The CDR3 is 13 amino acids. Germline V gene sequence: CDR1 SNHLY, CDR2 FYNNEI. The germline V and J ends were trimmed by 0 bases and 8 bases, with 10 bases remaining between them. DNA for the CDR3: TGTGCCAGCAGTGAAGCGCAGCAGGGAGAAGCTTTCTTT. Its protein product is CASSEAQQGEAFF.

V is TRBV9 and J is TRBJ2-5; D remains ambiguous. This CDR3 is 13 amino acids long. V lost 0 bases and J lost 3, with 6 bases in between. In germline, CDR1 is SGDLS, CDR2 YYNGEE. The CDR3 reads CASSVGVKETQYF. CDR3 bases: TGTGCCAGCAGCGTAGGGGTTAAAGAGACCCAGTACTTC.

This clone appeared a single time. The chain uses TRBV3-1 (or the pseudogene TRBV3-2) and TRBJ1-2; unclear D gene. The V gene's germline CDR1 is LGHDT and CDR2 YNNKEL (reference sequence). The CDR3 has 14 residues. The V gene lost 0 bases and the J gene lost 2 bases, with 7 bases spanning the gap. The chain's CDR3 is CASSQDWLNYGYTF. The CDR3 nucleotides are TGTGCCAGCAGCCAAGATTGGCTAAACTATGGCTACACCTTC.

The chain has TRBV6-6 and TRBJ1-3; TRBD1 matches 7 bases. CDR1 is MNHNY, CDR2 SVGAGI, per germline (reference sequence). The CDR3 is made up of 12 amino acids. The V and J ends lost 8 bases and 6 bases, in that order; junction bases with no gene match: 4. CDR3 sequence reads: CASGQVENTIYF. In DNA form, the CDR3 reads TGTGCCAGCGGACAGGTCGAAAACACCATATATTTT.

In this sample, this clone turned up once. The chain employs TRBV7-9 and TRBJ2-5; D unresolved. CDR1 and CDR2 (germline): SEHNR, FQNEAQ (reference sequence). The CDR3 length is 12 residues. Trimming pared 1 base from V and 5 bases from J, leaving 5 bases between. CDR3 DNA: TGTGCCAGCAGCTTAGTGGGGGAGACCCAGTACTTC. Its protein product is CASSLVGETQYF.

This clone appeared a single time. CDR3 sequence (DNA): TGTGCCAGCAGCAATAGTCGGGGACTAGTTCAGTTCTTC. Protein product: CASSNSRGLVQFF. The V call is TRBV7-9, the J call TRBJ2-1, with 8 bases fitting TRBD2. Germline V gene lookup returns CDR1 SEHNR and CDR2 FQNEAQ (reference sequence). The J segment lost 13 bases and the V segment lost 5 bases, leaving 10 bases of the junction unmatched. CDR3 length: 13 amino acids.

CDR3 protein: CASSLSPGGRTEAFF. The CDR3 DNA follows: TGTGCCAGCAGCTTAAGCCCAGGAGGTCGCACTGAAGCTTTCTTT. The V call is TRBV7-9, the J call TRBJ1-1; no clear D gene. Trimming took 2 bases from V and 4 from J, leaving 14 bases between them. Germline CDR1 is SEHNR and CDR2 is FQNEAQ (reference sequence). The CDR3 contains 15 residues.

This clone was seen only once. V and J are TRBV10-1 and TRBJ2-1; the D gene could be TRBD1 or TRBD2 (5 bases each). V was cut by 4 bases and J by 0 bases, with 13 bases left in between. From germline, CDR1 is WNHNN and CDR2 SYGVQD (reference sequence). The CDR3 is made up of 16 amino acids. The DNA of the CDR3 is TGCGCCAGCAGTGGGGGGTTTACCGCCTCCTACAATGAGCAGTTCTTC. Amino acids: CASSGGFTASYNEQFF.

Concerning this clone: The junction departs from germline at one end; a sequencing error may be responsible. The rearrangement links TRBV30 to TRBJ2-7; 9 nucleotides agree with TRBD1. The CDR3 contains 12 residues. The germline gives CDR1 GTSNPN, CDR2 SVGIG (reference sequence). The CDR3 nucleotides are TGTGCCTGGGGGAGAACCGGGACAGGGAATGATTTC. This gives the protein CAWGRTGTGNDF.